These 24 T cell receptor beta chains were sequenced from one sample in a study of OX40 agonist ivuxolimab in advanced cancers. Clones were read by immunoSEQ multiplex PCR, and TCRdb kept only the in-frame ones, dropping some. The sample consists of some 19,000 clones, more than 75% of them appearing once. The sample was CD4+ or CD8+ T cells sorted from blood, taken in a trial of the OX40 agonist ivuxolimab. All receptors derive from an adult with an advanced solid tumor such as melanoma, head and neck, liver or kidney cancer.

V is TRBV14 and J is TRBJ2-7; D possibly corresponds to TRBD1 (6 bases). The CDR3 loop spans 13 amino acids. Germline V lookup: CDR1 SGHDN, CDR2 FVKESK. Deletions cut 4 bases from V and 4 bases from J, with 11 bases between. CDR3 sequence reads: CASSPAGAYEQYF. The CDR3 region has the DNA TGTGCCAGCAGCCCTGCAGGGGCGTACGAGCAGTACTTC.

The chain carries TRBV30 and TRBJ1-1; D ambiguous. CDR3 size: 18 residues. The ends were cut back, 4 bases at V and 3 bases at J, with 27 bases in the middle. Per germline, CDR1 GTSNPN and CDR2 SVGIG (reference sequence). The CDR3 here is CAWTQVLGRWGMDTEAFF. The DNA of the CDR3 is TGTGCCTGGACCCAAGTCCTCGGACGGTGGGGAATGGACACTGAAGCTTTCTTT.

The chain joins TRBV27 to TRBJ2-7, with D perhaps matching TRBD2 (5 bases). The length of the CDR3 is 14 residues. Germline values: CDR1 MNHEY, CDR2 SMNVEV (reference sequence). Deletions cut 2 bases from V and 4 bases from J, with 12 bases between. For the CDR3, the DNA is TGTGCCAGCAGTTTACGGGGAATAGCGTACGAGCAGTACTTC. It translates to CASSLRGIAYEQYF.

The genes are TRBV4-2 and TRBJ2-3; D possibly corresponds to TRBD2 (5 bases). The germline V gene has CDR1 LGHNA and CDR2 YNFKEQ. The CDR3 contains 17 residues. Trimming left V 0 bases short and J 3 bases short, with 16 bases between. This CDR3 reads CASSQDMASLGTDTQYF. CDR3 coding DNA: TGTGCCAGCAGCCAAGATATGGCTAGCCTAGGAACAGATACGCAGTATTTT.

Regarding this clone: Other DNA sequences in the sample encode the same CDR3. CDR3 DNA: TGTGCCAGCAGTGACTCTAGCGGGGGGGCAGATACGCAGTATTTT. Its translation is CASSDSSGGADTQYF. This chain uses TRBV6-4 with TRBJ2-3, with 11 bases identical to TRBD2. The CDR3 totals 15 residues. The trim removed 0 bases at V and 4 bases at J, leaving 0 bases unmatched. Germline CDR1 reads MRHNA; CDR2 reads SNTAGT.

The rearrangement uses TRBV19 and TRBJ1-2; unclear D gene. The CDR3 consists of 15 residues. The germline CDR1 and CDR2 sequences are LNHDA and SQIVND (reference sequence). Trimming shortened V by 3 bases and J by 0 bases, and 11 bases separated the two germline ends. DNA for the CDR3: TGTGCCAGTAGTATCGGTGCCAAAGCTAACTATGGCTACACCTTC. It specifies CASSIGAKANYGYTF.

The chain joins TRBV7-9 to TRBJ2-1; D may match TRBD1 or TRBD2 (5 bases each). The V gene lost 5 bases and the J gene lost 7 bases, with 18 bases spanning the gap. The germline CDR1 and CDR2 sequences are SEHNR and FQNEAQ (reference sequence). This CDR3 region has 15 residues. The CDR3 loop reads CASSPRDRAENEQFF. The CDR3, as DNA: TGTGCCAGCAGCCCCCGGGACCGGGCTGAGAATGAGCAGTTCTTC. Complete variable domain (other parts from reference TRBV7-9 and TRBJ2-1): DTGVSQNPRHKITKRGQNVTFRCDPISEHNRLYWYRQTLGQGPEFLTYFQNEAQLEKSRLLSDRFSAERPKGSFSTLEIQRTEQGDSAMYLCASSPRDRAENEQFFGPGTRLTVL.

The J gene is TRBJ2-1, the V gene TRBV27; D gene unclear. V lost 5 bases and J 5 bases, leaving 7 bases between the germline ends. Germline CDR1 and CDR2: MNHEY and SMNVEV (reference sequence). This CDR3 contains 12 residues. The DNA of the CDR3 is TGTGCCAGCAGTCAGCCAGACAATGAGCAGTTCTTC. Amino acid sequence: CASSQPDNEQFF.

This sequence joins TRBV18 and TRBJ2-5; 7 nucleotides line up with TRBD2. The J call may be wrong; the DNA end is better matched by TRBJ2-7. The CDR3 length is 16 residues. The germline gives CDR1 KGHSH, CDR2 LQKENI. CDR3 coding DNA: TGTGCCAGCTCACCCTCGACCGGACTAGAGGTCTACGAGCAGTACTTC. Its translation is CASSPSTGLEVYEQYF.

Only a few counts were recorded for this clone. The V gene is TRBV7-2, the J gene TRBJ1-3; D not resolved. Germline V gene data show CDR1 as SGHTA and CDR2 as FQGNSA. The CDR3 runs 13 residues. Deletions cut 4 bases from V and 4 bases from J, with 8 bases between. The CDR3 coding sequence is TGTGCCAGCAGCTACGACAAAGGAAACACCATATATTTT. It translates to CASSYDKGNTIYF. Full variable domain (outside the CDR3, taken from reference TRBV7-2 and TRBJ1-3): GAGVSQSPSNKVTEKGKDVELRCDPISGHTALYWYRQSLGQGLEFLIYFQGNSAPDKSGLPSDRFSAERTGGSVSTLTIQRTQQEDSAVYLCASSYDKGNTIYFGEGSWLTVV.

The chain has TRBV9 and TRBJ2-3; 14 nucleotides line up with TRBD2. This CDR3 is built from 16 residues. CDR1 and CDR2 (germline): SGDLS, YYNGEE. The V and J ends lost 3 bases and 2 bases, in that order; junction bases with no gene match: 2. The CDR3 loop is CASSEGLAGATDTQYF. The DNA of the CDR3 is TGTGCCAGCAGCGAGGGACTAGCGGGGGCCACAGATACGCAGTATTTT.

DNA for the CDR3: TGCGCCAGCAGCTTGTTCCCGACAGAGGCCTACGAGCAGTACTTC. Translated, it gives CASSLFPTEAYEQYF. The chain has TRBV5-1 and TRBJ2-7, with D perhaps matching TRBD1 (5 bases). This CDR3 comprises 15 residues. V was trimmed by 1 base and J by 2 bases, leaving 13 bases between them. Per the germline V gene, CDR1 is SGHRS and CDR2 is YFSETQ.

The CDR3 here is CASSVTGQTNYGYTF. CDR3 DNA sequence: TGTGCCAGCAGCGTGACCGGACAGACTAACTATGGCTACACCTTC. This sequence joins TRBV4-2 and TRBJ1-2; a possible D gene is TRBD1 (6 bases). The CDR3 length is 15 residues. Trimming left V 5 bases short and J 0 bases short, with 13 bases between. The germline V gene has CDR1 LGHNA and CDR2 YNFKEQ.

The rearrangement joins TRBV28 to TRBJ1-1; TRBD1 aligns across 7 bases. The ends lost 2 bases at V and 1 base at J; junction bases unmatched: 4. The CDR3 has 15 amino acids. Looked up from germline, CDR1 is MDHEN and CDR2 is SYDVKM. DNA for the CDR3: TGTGCCAGCAGTTTAAGGACAGGAGGGAACACTGAAGCTTTCTTT. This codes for CASSLRTGGNTEAFF.

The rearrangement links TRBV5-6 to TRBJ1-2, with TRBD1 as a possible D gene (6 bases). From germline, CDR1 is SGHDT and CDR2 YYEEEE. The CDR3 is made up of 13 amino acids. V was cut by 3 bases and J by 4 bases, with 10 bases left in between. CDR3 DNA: TGTGCCAGCAGCTCCGGGACAACCTATGGCTACACCTTC. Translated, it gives CASSSGTTYGYTF.

The CDR3 protein is CAWSVYSSYEQYF. In DNA, the CDR3 is TGTGCCTGGAGCGTCTACAGCTCCTACGAGCAGTACTTC. The rearrangement links TRBV30 to TRBJ2-7; D unresolved. The germline CDR1 and CDR2 sequences are GTSNPN and SVGIG (reference sequence). The length of the CDR3 is 13 residues. V dropped 3 bases and J dropped 0 bases, with 9 bases sitting between them.

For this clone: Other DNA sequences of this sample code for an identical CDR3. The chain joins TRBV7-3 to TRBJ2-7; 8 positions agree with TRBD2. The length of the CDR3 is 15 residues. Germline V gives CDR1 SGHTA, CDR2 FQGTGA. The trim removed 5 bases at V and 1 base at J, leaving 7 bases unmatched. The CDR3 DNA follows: TGTGCCAGCAGCACCGGGGGGGGGAATTCCTACGAGCAGTACTTC. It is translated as CASSTGGGNSYEQYF.

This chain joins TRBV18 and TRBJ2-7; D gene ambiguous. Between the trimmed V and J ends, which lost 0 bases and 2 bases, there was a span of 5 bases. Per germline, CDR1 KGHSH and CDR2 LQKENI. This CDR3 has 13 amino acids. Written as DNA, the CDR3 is TGTGCCAGCTCACCACCGGGCGCCTACGAGCAGTACTTC. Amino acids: CASSPPGAYEQYF.

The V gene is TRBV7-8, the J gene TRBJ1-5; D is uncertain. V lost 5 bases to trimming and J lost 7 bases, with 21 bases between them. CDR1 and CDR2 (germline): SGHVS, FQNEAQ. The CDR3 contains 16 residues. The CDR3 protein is CASSLRPAGNEQPQHF. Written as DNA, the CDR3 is TGTGCCAGCAGCCTCCGTCCTGCGGGAAATGAACAGCCCCAGCATTTT.

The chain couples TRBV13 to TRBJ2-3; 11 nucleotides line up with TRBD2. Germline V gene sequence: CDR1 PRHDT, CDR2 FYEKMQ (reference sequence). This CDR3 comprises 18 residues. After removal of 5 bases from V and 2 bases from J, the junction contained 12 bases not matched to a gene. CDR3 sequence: CASSPEASGGPNTDTQYF. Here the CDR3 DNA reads TGTGCCAGCAGCCCCGAGGCTAGCGGGGGGCCAAACACAGATACGCAGTATTTT.

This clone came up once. The CDR3 nucleotides are TGTGCCACCAGCAGCCCGAACCCGGATCAGCCCCAGCATTTT. As protein: CATSSPNPDQPQHF. The rearrangement joins TRBV15 to TRBJ1-5; no definite D call. Germline V gives CDR1 LNHNV, CDR2 YYDKDF (reference sequence). With 3 bases removed from V and 5 bases from J, the gap between germline ends came to 11 bases. The CDR3 loop spans 14 amino acids.

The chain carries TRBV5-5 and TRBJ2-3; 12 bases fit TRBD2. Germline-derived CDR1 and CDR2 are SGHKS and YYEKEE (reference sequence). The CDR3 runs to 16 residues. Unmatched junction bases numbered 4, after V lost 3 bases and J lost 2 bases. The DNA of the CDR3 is TGTGCCAGCAGCTCGACTAGCGGGGGAACCACAGATACGCAGTATTTT. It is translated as CASSSTSGGTTDTQYF.

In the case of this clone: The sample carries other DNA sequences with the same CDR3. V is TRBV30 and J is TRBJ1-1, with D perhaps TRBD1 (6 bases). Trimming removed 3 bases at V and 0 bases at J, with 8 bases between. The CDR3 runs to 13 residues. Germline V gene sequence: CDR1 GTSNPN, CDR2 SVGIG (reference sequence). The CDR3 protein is CAWRQGLNTEAFF. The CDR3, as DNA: TGTGCCTGGAGACAGGGATTGAACACTGAAGCTTTCTTT.

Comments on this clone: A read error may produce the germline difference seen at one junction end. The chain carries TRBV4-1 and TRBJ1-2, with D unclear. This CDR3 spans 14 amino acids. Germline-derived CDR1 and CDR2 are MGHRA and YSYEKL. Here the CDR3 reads CASSPSYSEGVPQF. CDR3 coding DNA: TGCGCCAGCAGCCCCTCGTACAGCGAAGGAGTTCCACAGTTC.